The 30 T cell receptor beta chains reported below all come from one sample, sequenced in a study of T cell responses to AZD1222 COVID-19 vaccine. Clones were read by immunoSEQ multiplex PCR, and TCRdb kept only the in-frame ones, dropping some. The top ten clones hold approximately 2.9% of a sample with about 120,000 clones, more than 85% of them seen once. This material consisted of peripheral blood, taken 28 days after the second AZD1222 dose. The receptors derive from an adult who received the AZD1222 COVID-19 vaccine.

The genes are TRBV30 and TRBJ1-2, with 9 positions matching TRBD1. CDR1 and CDR2 (germline): GTSNPN, SVGIG (reference sequence). There are 13 residues in the CDR3. Losses at the gene ends were 6 bases for V and 8 bases for J; bases not matched to a gene: 10. The CDR3, as DNA: TGTGCCTGCGCGGGACAGGGTAGGCGGGGCTACACCTTC. Its protein product is CACAGQGRRGYTF.

The chain has TRBV10-3 and TRBJ1-2; perhaps TRBD1 as D (6 bases). Germline CDR1 and CDR2: ENHRY and SYGVKD. The CDR3 has 13 residues. Trimming removed 10 bases at V and 8 bases at J, with 20 bases between. DNA for the CDR3: TGTGCCAGCATGGAAAGGGAGGGGGAAGGCTACACCTTC. It codes for CASMEREGEGYTF.

The chain combines TRBV23-1 with TRBJ2-5; D not certain. TRBV23-1 is assigned to the ORF class and has an uncertain function. The CDR3 runs 17 residues. V dropped 3 bases and J dropped 4 bases, with 21 bases sitting between them. CDR3 loop: CASSQRLGPFGSETQYF. Written as DNA, the CDR3 is TGCGCCAGCAGTCAGAGATTAGGCCCCTTTGGGTCAGAGACCCAGTACTTC.

The V call is TRBV5-6, the J call TRBJ1-1; maybe TRBD1 (5 bases). Germline V gene lookup returns CDR1 SGHDT and CDR2 YYEEEE. Trimming pared 1 base from V and 4 bases from J, leaving 17 bases between. The CDR3 has 16 residues. In nucleotides, the CDR3 is TGTGCCAGCAGCTTGTTTGGAAAGCAGGGAAGCACTGAAGCTTTCTTT. Translating gives CASSLFGKQGSTEAFF. Based on the CDR3 plus reference TRBV5-6 and TRBJ1-1, the full variable domain is DAGVTQSPTHLIKTRGQQVTLRCSPKSGHDTVSWYQQALGQGPQFIFQYYEEEERQRGNFPDRFSGHQFPNYSSELNVNALLLGDSALYLCASSLFGKQGSTEAFFGQGTRLTVV.

V is TRBV4-2 and J is TRBJ2-2; D is perhaps TRBD2 (6 bases). Trimming removed 0 bases at V and 5 bases at J, with 10 bases between. Germline loops: CDR1 LGHNA, CDR2 YNFKEQ. The CDR3 contains 15 residues. DNA of the CDR3: TGTGCCAGCAGCCAAGATCAACGGGGGACCGGGGAGCTGTTTTTT. It is translated as CASSQDQRGTGELFF.

Written as DNA, the CDR3 is TGTGCCAGCAGCTTGGAGGGGGTCGAGCAGTACTTC. Protein sequence: CASSLEGVEQYF. This sequence joins TRBV7-2 and TRBJ2-7; D might be TRBD1 or TRBD2, each matching 6 bases. Germline V gene lookup returns CDR1 SGHTA and CDR2 FQGNSA. V shed 3 bases and J shed 6 bases, with 9 bases lying between them. The CDR3 has 12 amino acids.

The chain carries TRBV19 and TRBJ2-5; 10 bases are shared with TRBD2. This CDR3 is built from 14 residues. The V gene's germline CDR1 is LNHDA and CDR2 SQIVND (reference sequence). J was trimmed by 7 bases and V by 3 bases; bases with no gene match: 5. Here the CDR3 DNA reads TGTGCCAGTAGTATCCAGCGGGGGGGCCCGACCCAGTACTTC. Translated: CASSIQRGGPTQYF.

This rearrangement joins TRBV28 to TRBJ1-5; unclear D gene. The CDR3 runs 15 residues. Deletions cut 6 bases from V and 4 bases from J, with 16 bases between. Germline V gives CDR1 MDHEN, CDR2 SYDVKM. CDR3 loop: CASRPNLGGNQPQHF. In DNA form, the CDR3 reads TGTGCCAGCAGGCCAAACCTCGGTGGGAATCAGCCCCAGCATTTT.

The V gene is TRBV7-6, the J gene TRBJ2-2, with 7 bases fitting TRBD2. The CDR3 has 17 amino acids. Germline V gene lookup returns CDR1 SGHVS and CDR2 FNYEAQ. J lost 8 bases, V lost 0 bases, and 12 bases had no gene match. The CDR3 DNA reads TGTGCCAGCAGCTTAGCCCCCAGCGCGGGGGAAGGAGGGGAGCTGTTTTTT. Its translation is CASSLAPSAGEGGELFF.

About this clone: Other DNA sequences in this sample translate to the same CDR3. J is TRBJ1-1 and V is TRBV7-9; TRBD1 is a possible D gene (6 bases). V dropped 4 bases and J dropped 1 base, with 10 bases sitting between them. The CDR3 sequence is 14 residues long. Germline V CDR1 and CDR2: SEHNR, FQNEAQ (reference sequence). CDR3 amino acids: CASSSARGNTEAFF. CDR3 bases: TGTGCCAGCAGCTCAGCCAGGGGGAACACTGAAGCTTTCTTT. The full variable domain, completed using reference TRBV7-9 and TRBJ1-1, is DTGVSQNPRHKITKRGQNVTFRCDPISEHNRLYWYRQTLGQGPEFLTYFQNEAQLEKSRLLSDRFSAERPKGSFSTLEIQRTEQGDSAMYLCASSSARGNTEAFFGQGTRLTVV.

This clone was detected a few times. The CDR3 here is CASSGGTALYGYTF. CDR3 DNA sequence: TGCGCCAGCAGCGGCGGGACAGCACTCTATGGCTACACCTTC. The V call is TRBV5-1, the J call TRBJ1-2; TRBD1 agrees at 7 bases. V gave up 4 bases and J gave up 4 bases; unmatched junction bases: 7. Germline CDR1 and CDR2: SGHRS and YFSETQ. There are 14 residues in the CDR3.

This clone has ten or more counts. The genes are TRBV5-4 and TRBJ2-1; no reliable D call. Germline CDR1 reads SGHNT; CDR2 reads YYREEE (reference sequence). The ends were cut back, 0 bases at V and 5 bases at J, with 0 bases in the middle. The CDR3 loop spans 11 amino acids. For the CDR3, the DNA is TGTGCCAGCAGCTTGGACAATGAGCAGTTCTTC. This gives the protein CASSLDNEQFF. Based on the CDR3 plus reference TRBV5-4 and TRBJ2-1, the full variable domain is ETGVTQSPTHLIKTRGQQVTLRCSSQSGHNTVSWYQQALGQGPQFIFQYYREEENGRGNFPPRFSGLQFPNYSSELNVNALELDDSALYLCASSLDNEQFFGPGTRLTVL.

The rearrangement links TRBV6-2 or TRBV6-3 to TRBJ2-2; D is possibly TRBD1 or TRBD2 (5 bases each). This CDR3 is 15 amino acids long. The germline V and J ends were trimmed by 6 bases and 3 bases, with 14 bases remaining between them. CDR1 and CDR2 (germline): MNHEY, SVGEGT. The CDR3 region has the DNA TGTGCCAGCAGCCAATCCGGGACCTACACCGGGGAGCTGTTTTTT. The encoded protein is CASSQSGTYTGELFF.

This rearrangement joins TRBV9 to TRBJ2-2, with D possibly called TRBD1 or TRBD2 (5 bases each). The CDR3 is 16 residues long. The V end was cut by 4 bases, the J end by 4 bases, with 17 bases between. Germline-derived CDR1 and CDR2 are SGDLS and YYNGEE. CDR3: CASSPRGAASTGELFF. The CDR3 nucleotides read TGTGCCAGCAGCCCACGAGGGGCAGCGAGCACCGGGGAGCTGTTTTTT.

This rearrangement joins TRBV4-2 to TRBJ2-2; perhaps D is TRBD1 or TRBD2 (6 bases each). The germline V gene has CDR1 LGHNA and CDR2 YNFKEQ. This CDR3 has 17 residues. Trimming left V 0 bases short and J 2 bases short, with 13 bases between. CDR3 DNA sequence: TGTGCCAGCAGCCAAGATACGGGGGCCCTAAACACCGGGGAGCTGTTTTTT. Residues: CASSQDTGALNTGELFF.

J is TRBJ2-2 and V is TRBV5-1, with a weak D call TRBD1 (6 bases). V dropped 0 bases and J dropped 4 bases, with 10 bases sitting between them. This CDR3 is 15 amino acids long. Germline lookup yields CDR1 SGHRS and CDR2 YFSETQ. The CDR3 is CASSLEGRGTGELFF. The CDR3 bases are TGCGCCAGCAGCTTGGAGGGCAGGGGCACCGGGGAGCTGTTTTTT.

In DNA, the CDR3 is TGTGCCAGCAGTTCACAGGGGGCGTACACTGAAGCTTTCTTT. This sequence encodes CASSSQGAYTEAFF. V gene TRBV6-2 or TRBV6-3 combines with J gene TRBJ1-1; 9 bases fit TRBD1. The CDR3 extends over 14 amino acids. V gave up 4 bases and J gave up 3 bases; unmatched junction bases: 3. Germline CDR1 is MNHEY and CDR2 is SVGEGT.

The chain joins TRBV11-2 to TRBJ1-1, with 9 bases matching TRBD1. V was clipped by 6 bases and J by 6 bases; unmatched bases: 5. CDR3 length equals 13 residues. CDR1 and CDR2 (germline): SGHAT, FQNNGV. The CDR3 DNA reads as TGTGCCAGCAGGCATACAGGGGGCCCTGAAGCTTTCTTT. Protein sequence: CASRHTGGPEAFF.

The gene calls are TRBV4-1 and TRBJ2-2; D is uncertain. With 3 bases removed from V and 4 bases from J, the gap between germline ends came to 9 bases. Germline V gene lookup returns CDR1 MGHRA and CDR2 YSYEKL. The CDR3 contains 14 residues. The CDR3 region is CASSHSGGTGELFF. The CDR3 DNA is TGCGCCAGCAGCCATTCTGGCGGCACCGGGGAGCTGTTTTTT.

The V call is TRBV12-3 or TRBV12-4, the J call TRBJ1-2; no definite D call. The CDR3 sequence is 13 residues long. V lost 6 bases and J lost 1, with 9 bases in between. The chain's CDR3 is CASRPPGNYGYTF. The CDR3 DNA reads as TGTGCCAGCAGGCCACCGGGTAACTATGGCTACACCTTC.

The table lists this clone with a count of one. The chain links TRBV19 to TRBJ1-5, with D tentatively TRBD1 (5 bases). The ends were cut back, 5 bases at V and 3 bases at J, with 20 bases in the middle. The germline V gene encodes CDR1 LNHDA and CDR2 SQIVND (reference sequence). The CDR3 contains 17 residues. DNA of the CDR3: TGTGCCAGTAGTGGGGGATCGTTTGAAGCTCTCAATCAGCCCCAGCATTTT. It codes for CASSGGSFEALNQPQHF.

This chain uses TRBV30 with TRBJ1-2, with D hard to call. Germline CDR1 is GTSNPN and CDR2 is SVGIG (reference sequence). Trimming pared 2 bases from V and 4 bases from J, leaving 8 bases between. The CDR3 has 12 amino acids. The CDR3 DNA is TGTGCCTGGAGTCCGGATTTCTATGGCTACACCTTC. It encodes CAWSPDFYGYTF.

The chain combines TRBV7-8 with TRBJ2-5; 11 nucleotides agree with TRBD2. Germline values: CDR1 SGHVS, CDR2 FQNEAQ. There are 15 residues in the CDR3. V shed 5 bases and J 6 bases; nucleotides not matched to a gene: 8. CDR3 protein: CASSANSGGAKTQYF. The CDR3 nucleotides are TGTGCCAGCAGCGCCAATAGCGGGGGGGCGAAGACCCAGTACTTC.

This clone came up a few times. The CDR3 here is CASSRLAAGYNEQFF. Here the CDR3 DNA reads TGTGCCAGCAGCCGACTCGCAGCGGGGTACAATGAGCAGTTCTTC. The chain couples TRBV11-3 to TRBJ2-1; TRBD2 aligns across 7 bases. The germline CDR1 and CDR2 sequences are SGHNT and YENEEA. This CDR3 has 15 residues. The junction had 8 bases not matched to a gene; V was cut back by 5 bases and J by 4 bases.

This clone was observed a few times. The chain combines TRBV2 with TRBJ1-1; 7 nucleotides match TRBD1. J was trimmed by 1 base and V by 6 bases; bases with no gene match: 11. There are 16 residues in the CDR3. Germline-derived CDR1 and CDR2 are SNHLY and FYNNEI. The CDR3 reads CASRNTRTGTNTEAFF. The CDR3, as DNA: TGTGCCAGCAGAAATACCCGGACAGGAACGAACACTGAAGCTTTCTTT.

The sample holds one count of this clone. V usage is TRBV12-3 or TRBV12-4 and J usage is TRBJ1-1; D possibly corresponds to TRBD1 (5 bases). The CDR3 is 13 amino acids. V was trimmed by 5 bases and J by 1 base, leaving 8 bases between them. CDR3 sequence: CASSQQENTEAFF. CDR3 in DNA: TGTGCCAGCAGTCAACAGGAGAACACTGAAGCTTTCTTT.

The genes are TRBV6-2 or TRBV6-3 and TRBJ1-6, with 10 bases fitting TRBD1. The CDR3 is 12 amino acids. Germline trimming cut 6 bases from V and 17 bases from J; bases unmatched to any gene: 7. CDR1 MNHEY and CDR2 SVGEGT come from the germline V gene. CDR3 sequence (DNA): TGTGCCAGCAGCCCCGGGACAGGGGAGGTCCACTTT. It yields the protein CASSPGTGEVHF.

The chain has TRBV9 and TRBJ2-7, with D possibly being TRBD1 or TRBD2 (5 bases each). The CDR3 sequence is 13 residues long. Germline V gives CDR1 SGDLS, CDR2 YYNGEE. Trimming pared 3 bases from V and 7 bases from J, leaving 14 bases between. The CDR3 region is CASSDGTAREQYF. The CDR3 bases are TGTGCCAGCAGCGACGGGACGGCTAGGGAGCAGTACTTC.

This clone appeared a single time. This chain uses TRBV7-9 with TRBJ1-1, with TRBD1 as a possible D gene (6 bases). The CDR3 contains 14 residues. V shed 2 bases and J shed 4 bases, with 11 bases lying between them. Germline V gene data show CDR1 as SEHNR and CDR2 as FQNEAQ (reference sequence). The CDR3 sequence: CASSLTGASTEAFF. DNA of the CDR3: TGTGCCAGCAGCTTAACGGGGGCAAGCACTGAAGCTTTCTTT.

This chain connects TRBV7-9 to TRBJ2-5; D is uncertain. The CDR3 covers 12 residues. V was cut by 3 bases and J by 6 bases, with 8 bases left in between. CDR1 and CDR2 from the germline V gene are SEHNR and FQNEAQ (reference sequence). The chain's CDR3 is CASSFGLQTQYF. CDR3 coding DNA: TGTGCCAGCAGCTTTGGATTACAGACCCAGTACTTC.